Presented here are 25 T cell receptor beta chains from one specimen sequenced in a study of blood T cell repertoires in COVID-19. TCRdb's copy holds only in-frame clones and misses some; the assay was immunoSEQ multiplex PCR. The table lists 270,000 or so clones, 84% of them singletons. Material for sequencing was peripheral blood. The receptors were sampled from a human donor in a cohort sampled during active COVID-19.

This chain joins TRBV2 and TRBJ2-5; perhaps TRBD2 as D (6 bases). V lost 5 bases to trimming and J lost 7 bases, with 17 bases between them. The CDR3 has 14 amino acids. Germline lookup yields CDR1 SNHLY and CDR2 FYNNEI. CDR3 sequence: CASSTGTYGGTQYF. The CDR3 DNA reads TGTGCCAGCAGTACGGGAACCTACGGGGGGACCCAGTACTTC.

Worth noting for this clone: At the DNA level, this CDR3 is encoded by other sequences in the same sample as well. This CDR3 reads CASSQDRQGTYEQYF. The CDR3 DNA sequence: TGCGCCAGCAGCCAAGATCGTCAGGGAACCTACGAGCAGTACTTC. V and J are TRBV4-3 and TRBJ2-7; weak D call: TRBD1 (5 bases). The V and J ends lost 0 bases and 2 bases respectively, with 11 bases between them. The CDR3 extends over 15 amino acids. CDR1 and CDR2 (germline): LGHNA, YSLEER.

Note on this clone: The same CDR3 is also encoded by other DNA sequences in this sample. J is TRBJ1-4 and V is TRBV4-1; D may be TRBD1 (6 bases). Germline lookup yields CDR1 MGHRA and CDR2 YSYEKL. Trimming took 6 bases from V and 0 from J, leaving 11 bases between them. The CDR3 is 15 amino acids. CDR3 protein: CASSQRQATNEKLFF. CDR3 DNA sequence: TGCGCCAGCAGTCAAAGACAGGCAACTAATGAAAAACTGTTTTTT.

In this sample, this clone turned up once. At the DNA level, this CDR3 is encoded by other sequences in the same sample as well. The chain has TRBV19 and TRBJ1-2; D is perhaps TRBD1 (5 bases). Deletions cut 4 bases from V and 2 bases from J, with 5 bases between. This CDR3 is built from 12 residues. Germline values: CDR1 LNHDA, CDR2 SQIVND (reference sequence). The CDR3 region is CASSRQNYGYTF. The DNA for the CDR3 is TGTGCCAGTAGTAGACAGAACTATGGCTACACCTTC.

Here the CDR3 reads CASSQDGLAANTGELFF. DNA for the CDR3: TGTGCCAGCAGCCAAGATGGGCTAGCGGCGAACACCGGGGAGCTGTTTTTT. The chain couples TRBV4-2 to TRBJ2-2, with TRBD2 identical over 7 bases. Germline V gene lookup returns CDR1 LGHNA and CDR2 YNFKEQ. The junction had 4 bases not matched to a gene; V was cut back by 0 bases and J by 0 bases. This CDR3 spans 17 amino acids.

The J gene is TRBJ1-1, the V gene TRBV5-1; D not resolved. CDR3 length equals 14 residues. Trimming took 4 bases from V and 6 from J, leaving 16 bases between them. The V gene's germline CDR1 is SGHRS and CDR2 YFSETQ. The CDR3 DNA follows: TGCGCCAGCAGCCGGCCCGGGGATCTCGCTGAAGCTTTCTTT. This encodes CASSRPGDLAEAFF.

This clone was counted only a few times. The chain uses TRBV7-6 and TRBJ2-3, with TRBD2 matching over 7 bases. This CDR3 is built from 15 residues. Germline CDR1 is SGHVS and CDR2 is FNYEAQ. The trim removed 0 bases at V and 4 bases at J, leaving 4 bases unmatched. The CDR3 protein is CASSLAGGQADTQYF. DNA of the CDR3: TGTGCCAGCAGCTTAGCGGGAGGGCAAGCAGATACGCAGTATTTT.

A single count supports this clone. One junction end does not reproduce the germline sequence, and a read error may be involved. This chain joins TRBV7-3 and TRBJ2-4, with D unclear. The CDR3 consists of 16 residues. Germline lookup yields CDR1 SGHTA and CDR2 FQGTGA. The CDR3 here is CASSFQEVMAKNIRYF. In nucleotides, the CDR3 is TGTGCCAGCAGCTTCCAAGAGGTTATGGCCAAAAACATTCGGTACTTC.

The chain employs TRBV4-3 and TRBJ1-4; D is possibly TRBD1 (6 bases). Germline-derived CDR1 and CDR2 are LGHNA and YSLEER. Trimming left V 1 base short and J 11 bases short, with 20 bases between. This CDR3 has 16 amino acids. The DNA of the CDR3 is TGCGCCAGCAGCCAAGCCCCAGGGGCCGGGGCCAAGAAACTGTTTTTT. Its protein product is CASSQAPGAGAKKLFF.

This clone was seen once. CDR3 region: CASSSGLVEETQYF. CDR3 DNA: TGTGCCAGCAGCTCGGGACTAGTTGAGGAGACCCAGTACTTC. J is TRBJ2-5 and V is TRBV5-4; TRBD2 matches at 8 bases. Germline V gives CDR1 SGHNT, CDR2 YYREEE (reference sequence). V trimming: 3 bases; J trimming: 5 bases; junction bases outside the gene matches: 6. The CDR3 has 14 amino acids.

The rearrangement links TRBV6-5 to TRBJ2-3; perhaps TRBD1 as D (5 bases). The CDR3 spans 16 residues. V was pared by 0 bases and J by 0 bases, with 10 bases between. The germline CDR1 and CDR2 sequences are MNHEY and SVGAGI. CDR3 loop: CASSYSLPGSTDTQYF. CDR3 DNA sequence: TGTGCCAGCAGTTACTCCCTCCCAGGGAGCACAGATACGCAGTATTTT.

This clone was found once. The genes are TRBV28 and TRBJ2-6, with TRBD1 matching over 7 bases. The CDR3 is 18 amino acids. The V and J ends lost 3 bases and 1 base, in that order; junction bases with no gene match: 9. CDR1 is MDHEN and CDR2 is SYDVKM in the germline V gene. The CDR3 here is CASSFYDRVISGANVLTF. Written as DNA, the CDR3 is TGTGCCAGCAGTTTCTATGACAGGGTCATTTCTGGGGCCAACGTCCTGACTTTC.

The genes are TRBV11-2 and TRBJ2-2; D gene unclear. The CDR3 is made up of 12 amino acids. CDR1 is SGHAT and CDR2 is FQNNGV in the germline V gene. Between the trimmed V and J ends, which lost 5 bases and 8 bases, there was a span of 9 bases. CDR3 coding DNA: TGTGCCAGCAGCCTCCGTGTTGGGGAGCTGTTTTTT. Protein product: CASSLRVGELFF.

The chain couples TRBV27 to TRBJ2-7; 7 positions agree with TRBD1. Trimming took 2 bases from V and 3 from J; bases not matched to a gene: 16. The CDR3 runs to 18 residues. CDR1 and CDR2 from the germline V gene are MNHEY and SMNVEV (reference sequence). The CDR3 is CASSLSRGRGWIYYEQYF. Written as DNA, the CDR3 is TGTGCCAGCAGTTTAAGCCGGGGCAGGGGGTGGATATACTACGAGCAGTACTTC.

The chain links TRBV28 to TRBJ2-1; TRBD1 might be the D (5 bases). V was clipped by 4 bases and J by 15 bases, with 19 bases between them. Germline V gene data show CDR1 as MDHEN and CDR2 as SYDVKM. The CDR3 is 13 amino acids. The CDR3 spells CASSYQSGQSWFF. CDR3 sequence (DNA): TGTGCCAGCAGTTACCAATCCGGACAATCCTGGTTCTTC.

This clone appeared a single time. The rearrangement uses TRBV28 and TRBJ2-1, with D perhaps TRBD1 (6 bases). V was cut by 6 bases and J by 6 bases, with 21 bases left in between. Per germline, CDR1 MDHEN and CDR2 SYDVKM. This CDR3 has 16 residues. The CDR3 bases are TGTGCCAGCAGCCCCCAAGGGGGACGGCCGACCAATGAGCAGTTCTTC. Protein: CASSPQGGRPTNEQFF.

The chain combines TRBV10-3 with TRBJ2-4, with TRBD1 matching 9 bases. The CDR3 loop spans 17 amino acids. V was pared by 0 bases and J by 7 bases, with 10 bases of the junction left unmatched. Germline V gene data show CDR1 as ENHRY and CDR2 as SYGVKD. CDR3 region: CAISESGVGTGSNIQYF. The CDR3 nucleotides read TGTGCCATCAGTGAGTCGGGGGTAGGGACAGGGTCGAACATTCAGTACTTC.

This clone occurred once. The chain employs TRBV7-2 and TRBJ2-2; D remains unclear. The V end was cut by 1 base, the J end by 1 base, with 4 bases between. This CDR3 is 14 amino acids long. Germline CDR1 reads SGHTA; CDR2 reads FQGNSA. The CDR3 region has the DNA TGTGCCAGCAGCTTAGAGCAGAACACCGGGGAGCTGTTTTTT. It yields the protein CASSLEQNTGELFF.

The V gene is TRBV11-3, the J gene TRBJ1-1; D ambiguous. Germline lookup yields CDR1 SGHNT and CDR2 YENEEA. The V and J ends lost 5 bases and 4 bases respectively, with 11 bases between them. The CDR3 runs to 13 residues. This CDR3 reads CASSKREGTEAFF. For the CDR3, the DNA is TGTGCCAGCAGCAAGCGTGAGGGCACTGAAGCTTTCTTT.

The chain carries TRBV7-2 and TRBJ2-3, with 10 bases that match TRBD2. V was pared by 2 bases and J by 4 bases, with 3 bases of the junction left unmatched. This CDR3 is built from 15 residues. The germline V gene has CDR1 SGHTA and CDR2 FQGNSA. This chain's CDR3 is CASSLPTSGADTQYF. CDR3 DNA sequence: TGTGCCAGCAGCTTACCCACTAGCGGGGCAGATACGCAGTATTTT.

This rearrangement joins TRBV10-3 to TRBJ2-7; D remains unclear. Trimming took off 3 bases at V and 6 bases at J, with 12 bases between the two ends. The CDR3 length is 13 residues. The germline V gene encodes CDR1 ENHRY and CDR2 SYGVKD. The CDR3 bases are TGTGCCATCAGTGATAACCCTAACTCCGAGCAGTACTTC. Protein sequence: CAISDNPNSEQYF.

The chain combines TRBV11-2 with TRBJ2-3; no clear D. This CDR3 has 15 residues. Germline lookup yields CDR1 SGHAT and CDR2 FQNNGV. Trimming pared 0 bases from V and 6 bases from J, leaving 13 bases between. CDR3 amino acids: CASSLDRLRTDTQYF. Here the CDR3 DNA reads TGTGCCAGCAGCTTAGATCGGTTACGAACGGATACGCAGTATTTT.

This rearrangement joins TRBV24-1 to TRBJ2-3; 12 bases line up with TRBD2. Per the germline V gene, CDR1 is KGHDR and CDR2 is SFDVKD. The CDR3 loop spans 15 amino acids. The V gene end was trimmed by 3 bases and the J gene end by 5 bases; junction bases not matched to a gene: 2. CDR3: CATSDRTSGIDTQYF. CDR3 coding DNA: TGTGCCACCAGTGATCGGACTAGCGGGATAGATACGCAGTATTTT.

This chain uses TRBV3-1 (or the pseudogene TRBV3-2) with TRBJ2-1; D is perhaps TRBD1 (6 bases). The CDR3 runs to 12 residues. Germline lookup yields CDR1 LGHDT and CDR2 YNNKEL (reference sequence). Trimming cost V 4 bases and J 6 bases, with 7 bases left between them. CDR3 coding DNA: TGTGCCAGCAGCCTAGGGGGCAATGAGCAGTTCTTC. Translated: CASSLGGNEQFF.

The V and J genes are TRBV27 and TRBJ1-1, with D perhaps TRBD1 (6 bases). Between the trimmed V and J ends, which lost 4 bases and 4 bases, there was a span of 19 bases. In germline, CDR1 is MNHEY, CDR2 SMNVEV (reference sequence). The CDR3 contains 16 residues. CDR3 nucleotides: TGTGCCAGCAGTTCACGACTCCTTCAGGGGACCACTGAAGCTTTCTTT. Protein sequence: CASSSRLLQGTTEAFF.